Following are 23 T cell receptor beta chains from one sample sequenced in a study of T cells in Graves' hyperthyroidism and ophthalmopathy. Researchers took RNA transcripts and amplified the TCR beta CDR3 regions from them. With the HTBI primer set, the TCR CDR3 went through a first round of RT-PCR. MiXCR, applied by TCRdb to the multiplex PCR reads, yields one record per CDR3 protein. Among 550,000 to 650,000 distinct CDR3 sequences listed, roughly 15% were seen once. Sequenced: blood. The receptors were gathered from a woman aged 40 to 55 with Graves' hyperthyroidism.

This clonotype was counted ten times or more. The chain links TRBV29-1 to TRBJ1-1; D gene unclear. Germline V lookup: CDR1 SQVTM, CDR2 ANQGSEA. The CDR3 runs 13 residues. The ends were cut back, 1 base at V and 0 bases at J, with 6 bases in the middle. The CDR3 loop reads CSVEGALNTEAFF. The CDR3 bases are TGCAGCGTTGAAGGGGCGTTGAACACTGAAGCTTTCTTT.

This clonotype was counted many times. The V call is TRBV20-1, the J call TRBJ2-7; 8 positions agree with TRBD1. Per the germline V gene, CDR1 is DFQATT and CDR2 is SNEGSKA (reference sequence). The CDR3 runs 15 residues. The junction had 7 bases not matched to a gene; V was cut back by 0 bases and J by 3 bases. CDR3 sequence (DNA): TGCAGTGCTAGAGATCAGGACAGGGCAGGCTACGAGCAGTACTTC. Residues: CSARDQDRAGYEQYF.

This clonotype showed up many times. The rearrangement links TRBV5-1 to TRBJ1-1; TRBD1 might be the D (6 bases). There are 14 residues in the CDR3. Between the trimmed V and J ends, which lost 0 bases and 6 bases, there was a span of 12 bases. Germline V gene lookup returns CDR1 SGHRS and CDR2 YFSETQ. The CDR3 region has the DNA TGCGCCAGCAGCTTGGTGCAGGGGACCCCTGAAGCTTTCTTT. Its protein product is CASSLVQGTPEAFF.

The chain has TRBV10-3 and TRBJ2-7; 9 positions agree with TRBD1. V was pared by 5 bases and J by 5 bases, with 7 bases of the junction left unmatched. CDR3 length: 14 residues. Germline V lookup: CDR1 ENHRY, CDR2 SYGVKD. CDR3 in amino acids: CAISRTGGNDEQYF. CDR3 DNA: TGTGCCATCAGTCGAACAGGGGGCAACGACGAGCAGTACTTC.

This clonotype was counted ten times or more. This chain uses TRBV3-1 with TRBJ1-1, with unresolved D. The ends were cut back, 1 base at V and 7 bases at J, with 10 bases in the middle. This CDR3 contains 13 residues. Looked up from germline, CDR1 is LGHDT and CDR2 is YNNKEL (reference sequence). In DNA form, the CDR3 reads TGTGCCAGCAGCCAAGTAGGAGCAATTGAAGCTTTCTTT. Its translation: CASSQVGAIEAFF.

Many counts were recorded for this clonotype. V usage is TRBV7-8 and J usage is TRBJ1-1; 8 nucleotides agree with TRBD1. With V trimmed by 5 bases and J by 1 base, 12 bases remained unmatched. CDR3 size: 17 residues. Germline CDR1 reads SGHVS; CDR2 reads FQNEAQ. In nucleotides, the CDR3 is TGTGCCAGCAGCCTCCCGTTACTCACAGGGGGGAACACTGAAGCTTTCTTT. Translated, it gives CASSLPLLTGGNTEAFF.

The chain is built from TRBV7-8 and TRBJ1-2, with a weak D call TRBD1 (5 bases). This CDR3 region has 12 residues. Germline V gives CDR1 SGHVS, CDR2 FQNEAQ. V gave up 8 bases and J gave up 8 bases, with 15 bases separating them. The CDR3 bases are TGTGCCAGCGGAGGGGCCTTGCGGGGCTACACCTTC. It specifies CASGGALRGYTF.

This clonotype was seen a handful of times. CDR3 protein: CASSLYPGHAGEQYF. In nucleotides, the CDR3 is TGTGCCAGCAGTTTATATCCGGGTCACGCGGGGGAGCAGTACTTC. The chain has TRBV28 and TRBJ2-7; the D gene is possibly TRBD2 (6 bases). This CDR3 comprises 15 residues. The V end was cut by 1 base, the J end by 7 bases, with 17 bases between. The germline CDR1 and CDR2 sequences are MDHEN and SYDVKM.

Notes on this clonotype: A much larger clone differs by one base, so this may be a read error. The chain carries TRBV7-8 and TRBJ2-3; possibly TRBD2 for D (6 bases). Germline CDR1 reads SGHVS; CDR2 reads FQNEAQ. The CDR3 is 15 amino acids. CDR3 residues: CASSSRLADTDAQYF. In DNA form, the CDR3 reads TGTGCCAGCAGCTCCCGCTTAGCGGACACAGATGCGCAGTATTTT.

This clonotype was counted many times. The V and J genes are TRBV5-1 and TRBJ2-1; D perhaps matches TRBD1 (5 bases). V lost 0 bases and J lost 6, with 13 bases in between. Germline V CDR1 and CDR2: SGHRS, YFSETQ. CDR3 length equals 15 residues. CDR3 nucleotide sequence: TGCGCCAGCAGCTTGGAAGTCAGGGTAGGCAATGAGCAGTTCTTC. This encodes CASSLEVRVGNEQFF.

The V call is TRBV20-1, the J call TRBJ1-2, with TRBD1 identical over 7 bases. The CDR3 has 13 residues. J was trimmed by 0 bases and V by 6 bases; bases with no gene match: 4. Germline CDR1 and CDR2: DFQATT and SNEGSKA (reference sequence). The CDR3 DNA is TGCAGTGCGAAACAGGGGACTAACTATGGCTACACCTTC. As protein: CSAKQGTNYGYTF.

This clonotype was detected many times. This chain joins TRBV28 and TRBJ2-7, with 8 bases fitting TRBD1. The CDR3 is 16 amino acids. The germline V gene has CDR1 MDHEN and CDR2 SYDVKM. With 4 bases clipped from V and 3 bases from J, the junction kept 11 bases outside the gene matches. The CDR3 DNA is TGTGCCAGCAGTTCCAGAAGGCTCGGGACAGGCTACGAGCAGTACTTC. This gives the protein CASSSRRLGTGYEQYF.

This clonotype occurred a few times. The chain recombines TRBV12-3 or TRBV12-4 with TRBJ1-2, with 7 bases lining up with TRBD1. The CDR3 covers 14 residues. With 5 bases clipped from V and 4 bases from J, the junction kept 7 bases outside the gene matches. The CDR3 loop reads CASSTGTVGYGYTF. The CDR3, as DNA: TGTGCCAGCAGTACCGGGACAGTCGGCTATGGCTACACCTTC.

This clonotype was recorded many times. The chain carries TRBV11-2 and TRBJ1-1, with TRBD1 matching over 7 bases. This CDR3 has 16 residues. Germline-derived CDR1 and CDR2 are SGHAT and FQNNGV. V lost 5 bases and J lost 5; bases outside the gene matches: 14. CDR3 sequence reads: CASSRPGEGAPTEAFF. CDR3 nucleotide sequence: TGTGCCAGCAGCCGTCCTGGTGAGGGGGCGCCTACTGAAGCTTTCTTT.

This clonotype turned up a few times. This sequence joins TRBV24-1 and TRBJ2-1; 13 bases line up with TRBD2. The germline CDR1 and CDR2 sequences are KGHDR and SFDVKD. After removal of 7 bases from V and 7 bases from J, the junction contained 3 bases not matched to a gene. The CDR3 loop spans 14 amino acids. The CDR3 nucleotides are TGTGCCACCAGCCGGACTAGCGGGAGTAATGAGCAGTTCTTC. It yields the protein CATSRTSGSNEQFF.

The rearrangement links TRBV15 to TRBJ2-1; tentatively, D is TRBD1 (6 bases). The germline V gene has CDR1 LNHNV and CDR2 YYDKDF (reference sequence). This CDR3 comprises 15 residues. V lost 3 bases to trimming and J lost 1 base, with 10 bases between them. CDR3 amino acids: CATSSHRDSYNEQFF. The CDR3 bases are TGTGCCACCAGCAGCCACAGGGATTCCTACAATGAGCAGTTCTTC.

The V call is TRBV7-2, the J call TRBJ2-3; tentatively, D is TRBD1 (6 bases). Germline V CDR1 and CDR2: SGHTA, FQGNSA. The CDR3 runs to 15 residues. V lost 4 bases, J lost 3 bases, and 14 bases lay in between. The CDR3 region is CASSSWDKETDTQYF. CDR3 sequence (DNA): TGTGCCAGCAGCTCGTGGGACAAAGAAACAGATACGCAGTATTTT. The full variable domain, rest sourced from reference TRBV7-2 and TRBJ2-3, is GAGVSQSPSNKVTEKGKDVELRCDPISGHTALYWYRQSLGQGLEFLIYFQGNSAPDKSGLPSDRFSAERTGGSVSTLTIQRTQQEDSAVYLCASSSWDKETDTQYFGPGTRLTVL.

Comments on this clonotype: A much larger clone lies one base from this, so it may be a read error. The chain is built from TRBV6-1 and TRBJ2-1; TRBD2 matches 14 bases. The J call could be wrong; TRBJ2-7 is a better fit for the DNA end. Germline values: CDR1 MNHNS, CDR2 SASEGT. The CDR3 spans 19 residues. The CDR3 region is CASSPRPGTSGRGYNEQYF. Written as DNA, the CDR3 is TGTGCCAGCAGTCCACGTCCCGGGACTAGCGGGAGAGGCTACAATGAGCAGTACTTC.

V is TRBV19 and J is TRBJ2-2; D might be TRBD2 (5 bases). Trimming stripped 1 base from V and 9 bases from J, with 27 bases between. Germline V lookup: CDR1 LNHDA, CDR2 SQIVND (reference sequence). The CDR3 spans 19 residues. The CDR3 here is CASSIGGSIRTGVRRELFF. The CDR3 region has the DNA TGTGCCAGTAGTATAGGAGGTAGTATTCGGACTGGGGTCCGCAGGGAGCTGTTTTTT.

This clonotype was seen at least ten times. The J gene is TRBJ2-7, the V gene TRBV2; D may be TRBD1 (5 bases). Per germline, CDR1 SNHLY and CDR2 FYNNEI. The CDR3 runs 13 residues. V was cut by 7 bases and J by 9 bases, with 19 bases left in between. The CDR3 loop is CASKGDSAPGQYF. In DNA form, the CDR3 reads TGTGCCAGCAAGGGCGACAGCGCCCCTGGGCAGTACTTC.

In its sample, this clonotype was seen a few times. The genes are TRBV12-3 or TRBV12-4 and TRBJ2-3; D perhaps matches TRBD1 (5 bases). The V and J ends lost 1 base and 6 bases respectively, with 11 bases between them. CDR3 size: 14 residues. CDR3 in DNA: TGTGCCAGCAGTTTAGGGCAGGGTGTGGATACGCAGTATTTT. Amino acids: CASSLGQGVDTQYF.

With regard to this clonotype: An end of the junction differs from the germline gene, which may be a read error. The gene calls are TRBV5-1 and TRBJ2-7, with 9 bases aligning to TRBD1. In germline, CDR1 is SGHRS, CDR2 YFSETQ. The CDR3 has 15 amino acids. The CDR3 DNA reads TGCGACAGCAGCTTGGTACCGGGACAGGGCAACGAGCAGTACTTC. Residues: CDSSLVPGQGNEQYF.

This clonotype was picked up many times. The gene calls are TRBV28 and TRBJ1-1; weak D call: TRBD1 (5 bases). This CDR3 has 14 residues. From germline, CDR1 is MDHEN and CDR2 SYDVKM. V was shortened by 7 bases and J by 4 bases, with 16 bases between the two germline ends. The CDR3 sequence: CASTLAGARTEAFF. CDR3 in DNA: TGTGCCAGCACCTTGGCCGGGGCCCGCACTGAAGCTTTCTTT.